A selection of T cell receptor beta chains follows, all from one sample in a study of blood T cells in healthy people across ages. TCRdb processed the 5' RACE reads anew with MiXCR; each CDR3 protein has one entry. The sample holds about 800,000 distinct CDR3 sequences, around 25% seen once. The sample also formed part of further work on T cells of mothers and their children.

Sequencing was done on a sample of blood. These receptors came from a boy between 10 and 17 years old in good health. Each CDR3 is given with its conserved first and last residue. A D gene is named only where the DNA matches it firmly. Expanded clones get a size class; other rows say once, few or many, or leave the size out.

D gene: NA
CDR3 length: 14
clone size: NA
J gene: TRBJ2-7
V gene: TRBV6-2/TRBV6-3
CDR3 DNA: TGTGCCAGCAGCCGACCGGGCACCTCCTACGAGCAGTACTTC
CDR3 protein: CASSRPGTSYEQYF

D gene: NA
CDR3 length: 17
clone size: NA
J gene: TRBJ1-4
V gene: TRBV27
CDR3 DNA: TGTGCCAGCAGTCCCCATCGTTCGAGGGCAACTAATGAAAAACTGTTTTTT
CDR3 protein: CASSPHRSRATNEKLFF

D gene: NA
CDR3 length: 14
clone size: NA
J gene: TRBJ1-4
V gene: TRBV18
CDR3 DNA: TGTGCCAGCTCACCAAATTCGGAGAATGAAAAACTGTTTTTT
CDR3 protein: CASSPNSENEKLFF

D gene: TRBD2
CDR3 length: 15
clone size: NA
J gene: TRBJ2-3
V gene: TRBV29-1
CDR3 DNA: TGCAGCGTCTCTAGCGGGGGGGCCTACACAGGTACGCAGTATTTT
CDR3 protein: CSVSSGGAYTGTQYF

D gene: TRBD2
CDR3 length: 13
clone size: few
J gene: TRBJ2-5
V gene: TRBV12-3/TRBV12-4
CDR3 DNA: TGTTGTTTGACCGGGACTAGAGGCGAGGCCCAGTACTTC
CDR3 protein: CCLTGTRGEAQYF

D gene: NA
CDR3 length: 14
clone size: many
J gene: TRBJ1-1
V gene: TRBV27
CDR3 DNA: TGTGCCAGCAGTTTATCCGGTGGGACATTCGAAGCTTTCTTT
CDR3 protein: CASSLSGGTFEAFF

D gene: TRBD1
CDR3 length: 15
clone size: few
J gene: TRBJ1-4
V gene: TRBV2
CDR3 DNA: TGTGCCAGCATCCCTAGGGGACAGGCGGGTGAAAAACTGTTTTTT
CDR3 protein: CASIPRGQAGEKLFF

D gene: NA
CDR3 length: 15
clone size: NA
J gene: TRBJ2-3
V gene: TRBV12-3/TRBV12-4
CDR3 DNA: TGTGCCAGCAGTTTAGGGGAGGTGACGGGAGATACGCAGTATTTT
CDR3 protein: CASSLGEVTGDTQYF

D gene: TRBD1
CDR3 length: 15
clone size: NA
J gene: TRBJ1-3
V gene: TRBV7-6
CDR3 DNA: TGTGCCAGCAGCTTATTGAGGGACAGAGGAAACACCATATATTTT
CDR3 protein: CASSLLRDRGNTIYF

D gene: NA
CDR3 length: 13
clone size: few
J gene: TRBJ2-2
V gene: TRBV29-1
CDR3 DNA: TGCAGCGTCCGACAGTTAGGCATCGGGGAGCTGTTTTTT
CDR3 protein: CSVRQLGIGELFF

D gene: NA
CDR3 length: 16
clone size: NA
J gene: TRBJ2-7
V gene: TRBV7-6
CDR3 DNA: TGTGCCAGCAGCTTAGACTGGACCGTAAGCTCCTACGAGCAGTACTTC
CDR3 protein: CASSLDWTVSSYEQYF

D gene: NA
CDR3 length: 15
clone size: many
J gene: TRBJ2-1
V gene: TRBV20-1
CDR3 DNA: TGCAGTGCTAGAGATCGGGGGGCGCCTCGGGATGAGCAGTTCTTC
CDR3 protein: CSARDRGAPRDEQFF

D gene: TRBD1
CDR3 length: 15
clone size: NA
J gene: TRBJ2-5
V gene: TRBV6-1
CDR3 DNA: TGTGCCAGCAGTGAAGTAAGGGACAGCGAAGAGACCCAGTACTTC
CDR3 protein: CASSEVRDSEETQYF

D gene: NA
CDR3 length: 17
clone size: few
J gene: TRBJ2-7
V gene: TRBV21-1
CDR3 DNA: TGTGCCAGCAGCAAATACCATTCGACTAGCGAGTTTTACGAGCAGTACTTC
CDR3 protein: CASSKYHSTSEFYEQYF

D gene: TRBD2
CDR3 length: 16
clone size: NA
J gene: TRBJ2-7
V gene: TRBV5-5
CDR3 DNA: TGTGCCAGCAGCTTCCTAAGCGGGAGCCCATCCTACGAGCAGTACTTC
CDR3 protein: CASSFLSGSPSYEQYF

D gene: NA
CDR3 length: 15
clone size: NA
J gene: TRBJ2-7
V gene: TRBV20-1
CDR3 DNA: TGCAGTGCTAGCCAGGCGCGCTCCGGGACCTACGAGCAGTACTTC
CDR3 protein: CSASQARSGTYEQYF

D gene: TRBD1
CDR3 length: 15
clone size: few
J gene: TRBJ2-5
V gene: TRBV18
CDR3 DNA: TGTGCCAGCTCACCACCGAGGGGGCGCGGAGAGACCCAGTACTTC
CDR3 protein: CASSPPRGRGETQYF

D gene: TRBD2
CDR3 length: 15
clone size: NA
J gene: TRBJ2-5
V gene: TRBV7-3
CDR3 DNA: TGTGCCAGCAGCTCCACCTCTAGCGGGTGGGAGACCCAGTACTTC
CDR3 protein: CASSSTSSGWETQYF

D gene: TRBD2
CDR3 length: 14
clone size: few
J gene: TRBJ2-5
V gene: TRBV20-1
CDR3 DNA: TGCAGTGCCGGACGGGAGGAGAGGTTGGAGACCCAGTACTTC
CDR3 protein: CSAGREERLETQYF

D gene: TRBD1
CDR3 length: 15
clone size: NA
J gene: TRBJ2-1
V gene: TRBV27
CDR3 DNA: TGTGCCAGCAGTTTAAGTTGGACAGGGTACAATGAGCAGTTCTTC
CDR3 protein: CASSLSWTGYNEQFF

D gene: NA
CDR3 length: 15
clone size: NA
J gene: TRBJ1-1
V gene: TRBV27
CDR3 DNA: TGTGCCAGCAGTAGCCCCCAACAGGGCCTGACTGAAGCTTTCTTT
CDR3 protein: CASSSPQQGLTEAFF

D gene: NA
CDR3 length: 16
clone size: NA
J gene: TRBJ2-7
V gene: TRBV14
CDR3 DNA: TGTGCCAGCAGCCAAGATCTCCCAGGGGGGCCCTACGAGCAGTACTTC
CDR3 protein: CASSQDLPGGPYEQYF